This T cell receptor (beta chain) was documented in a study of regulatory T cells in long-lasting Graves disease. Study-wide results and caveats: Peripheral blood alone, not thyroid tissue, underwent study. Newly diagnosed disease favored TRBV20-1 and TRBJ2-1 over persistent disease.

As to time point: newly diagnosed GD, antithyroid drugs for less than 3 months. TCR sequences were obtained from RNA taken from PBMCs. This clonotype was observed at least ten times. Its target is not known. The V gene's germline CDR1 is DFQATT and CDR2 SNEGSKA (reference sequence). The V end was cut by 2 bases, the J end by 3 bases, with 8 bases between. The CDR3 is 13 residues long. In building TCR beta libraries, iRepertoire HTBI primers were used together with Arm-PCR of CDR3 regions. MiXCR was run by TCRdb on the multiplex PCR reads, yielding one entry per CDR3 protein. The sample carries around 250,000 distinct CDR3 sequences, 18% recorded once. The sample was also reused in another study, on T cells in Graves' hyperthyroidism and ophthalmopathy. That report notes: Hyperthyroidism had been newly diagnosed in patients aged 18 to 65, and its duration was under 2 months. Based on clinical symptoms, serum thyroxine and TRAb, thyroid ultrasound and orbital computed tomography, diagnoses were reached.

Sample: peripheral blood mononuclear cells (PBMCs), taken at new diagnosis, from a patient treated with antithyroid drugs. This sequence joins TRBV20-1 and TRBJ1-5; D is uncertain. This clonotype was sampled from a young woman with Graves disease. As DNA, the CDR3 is TGCAGTGCTAGATCTAGGTCCAATCAGCCCCAGCATTTT. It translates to CSARSRSNQPQHF.